Included here is one TCR beta chain sequence, with context. Its specificity is not known. The data derive from a study of cytomegalovirus exposure and HLA in healthy donors. Overall study findings and caveats: For most TCR sequences rarity was the rule, although some public TCRs occurred in many donors. Immune exposure information available was restricted to CMV serostatus. Sequencing artifact likely explains a cluster of highly shared sequence variants. Productive status was seen about 90% or about 30% of the time for most TCR beta V segments in an earlier analysis.

The CDR3 extends over 14 amino acids. Trimming stripped 2 bases from V and 6 bases from J, with 11 bases between. The germline gives CDR1 SGHDN, CDR2 FVKESK. The PCR had 60 Vbeta and 13 Jbeta primers. The method was immunoSEQ multiplex PCR; TCRdb's version includes in-frame clones alone and lacks a portion of them. Here the sample spans about 280,000 clones, about 90% being singletons. The sample taken for sequencing was PBMCs. This TCR was sampled from a woman between 18 and 30 years old in good health and CMV-seronegative. The rearrangement uses TRBV14 and TRBJ2-1; D gene uncertain. Here the CDR3 DNA reads TGTGCCAGCAGCCAATCCGGAGTCAGCAATGAGCAGTTCTTC. This codes for CASSQSGVSNEQFF.